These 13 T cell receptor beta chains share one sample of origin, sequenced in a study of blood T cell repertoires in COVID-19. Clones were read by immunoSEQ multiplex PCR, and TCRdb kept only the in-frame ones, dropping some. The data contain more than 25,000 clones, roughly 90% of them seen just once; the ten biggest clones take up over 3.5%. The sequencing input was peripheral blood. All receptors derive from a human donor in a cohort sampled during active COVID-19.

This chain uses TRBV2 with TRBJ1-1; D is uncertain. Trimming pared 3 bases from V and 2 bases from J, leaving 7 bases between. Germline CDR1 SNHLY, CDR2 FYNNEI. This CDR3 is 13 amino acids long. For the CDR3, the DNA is TGTGCCAGCAGTGAGACACCTAACACTGAAGCTTTCTTT. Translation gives CASSETPNTEAFF. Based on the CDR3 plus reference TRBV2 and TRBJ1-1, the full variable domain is EPEVTQTPSHQVTQMGQEVILRCVPISNHLYFYWYRQILGQKVEFLVSFYNNEISEKSEIFDDQFSVERPDGSNFTLKIRSTKLEDSAMYFCASSETPNTEAFFGQGTRLTVV.

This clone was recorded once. The CDR3: CASTRTAGNTIYF. CDR3 bases: TGTGCCAGCACGAGGACAGCCGGAAACACCATATATTTT. This chain uses TRBV6-6 with TRBJ1-3; D is possibly TRBD1 (6 bases). Trimming shortened V by 7 bases and J by 4 bases, and 11 bases separated the two germline ends. This CDR3 is built from 13 residues. From germline, CDR1 is MNHNY and CDR2 SVGAGI (reference sequence).

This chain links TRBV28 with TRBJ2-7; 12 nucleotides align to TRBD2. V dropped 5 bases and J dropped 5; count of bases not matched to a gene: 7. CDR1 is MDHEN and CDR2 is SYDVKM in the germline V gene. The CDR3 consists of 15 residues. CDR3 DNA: TGTGCCAGCAGTCCTAGCGGGGGGGCCGGGAACGAGCAGTACTTC. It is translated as CASSPSGGAGNEQYF.

The CDR3 region has the DNA TGTGCCAGCAGGGGGCGCGAAAAACTGTTTTTT. Translation gives CASRGREKLFF. The chain carries TRBV12-3 or TRBV12-4 and TRBJ1-4; D might be TRBD1 (5 bases). CDR3 length: 11 residues. The V gene lost 6 bases and the J gene lost 8 bases, with 7 bases spanning the gap.

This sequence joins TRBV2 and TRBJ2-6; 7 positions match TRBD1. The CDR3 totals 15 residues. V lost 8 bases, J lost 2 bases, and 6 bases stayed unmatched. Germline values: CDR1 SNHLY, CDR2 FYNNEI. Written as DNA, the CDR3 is TGTGCCAGCGGAACAGGACAGGCTGGGGCCAACGTCCTGACTTTC. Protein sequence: CASGTGQAGANVLTF.

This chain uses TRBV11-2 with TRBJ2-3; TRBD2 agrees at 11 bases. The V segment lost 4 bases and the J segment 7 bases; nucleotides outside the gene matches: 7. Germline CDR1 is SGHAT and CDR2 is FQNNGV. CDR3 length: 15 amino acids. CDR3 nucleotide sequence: TGTGCCAGCAGCTCAATAGCGGGGGGGCCATATACGCAGTATTTT. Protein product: CASSSIAGGPYTQYF.

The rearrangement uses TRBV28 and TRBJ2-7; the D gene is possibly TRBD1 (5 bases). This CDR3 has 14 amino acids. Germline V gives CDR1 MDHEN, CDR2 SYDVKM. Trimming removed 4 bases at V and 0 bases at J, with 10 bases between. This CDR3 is CASSYQDTSYEQYF. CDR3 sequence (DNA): TGTGCCAGCAGTTACCAGGACACCTCCTACGAGCAGTACTTC.

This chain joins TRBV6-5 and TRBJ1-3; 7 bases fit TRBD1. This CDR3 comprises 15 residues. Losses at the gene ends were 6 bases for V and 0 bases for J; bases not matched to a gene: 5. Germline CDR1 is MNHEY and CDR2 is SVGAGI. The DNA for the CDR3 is TGTGCCAGCAGGACAGGGCCTAGCTCTGGAAACACCATATATTTT. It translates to CASRTGPSSGNTIYF.

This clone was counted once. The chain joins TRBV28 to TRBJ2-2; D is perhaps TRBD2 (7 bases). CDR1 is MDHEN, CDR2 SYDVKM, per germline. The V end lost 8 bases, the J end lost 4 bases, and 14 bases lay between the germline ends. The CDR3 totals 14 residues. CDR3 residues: CASWGGRVTGELFF. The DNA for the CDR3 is TGTGCCAGCTGGGGGGGCCGGGTCACCGGGGAGCTGTTTTTT.

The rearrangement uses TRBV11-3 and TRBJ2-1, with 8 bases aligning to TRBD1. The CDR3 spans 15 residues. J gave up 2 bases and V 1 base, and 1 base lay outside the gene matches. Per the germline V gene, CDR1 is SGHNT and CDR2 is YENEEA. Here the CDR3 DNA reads TGTGCCAGCAGCTTAGCCAGGGGGCCCTACAATGAGCAGTTCTTC. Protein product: CASSLARGPYNEQFF.

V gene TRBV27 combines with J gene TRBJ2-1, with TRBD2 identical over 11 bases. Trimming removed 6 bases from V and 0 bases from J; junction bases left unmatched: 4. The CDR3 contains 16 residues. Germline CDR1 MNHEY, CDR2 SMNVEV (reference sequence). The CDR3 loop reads CASSRSGGASYNEQFF. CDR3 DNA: TGTGCCAGCAGCCGTAGCGGGGGGGCCTCCTACAATGAGCAGTTCTTC.

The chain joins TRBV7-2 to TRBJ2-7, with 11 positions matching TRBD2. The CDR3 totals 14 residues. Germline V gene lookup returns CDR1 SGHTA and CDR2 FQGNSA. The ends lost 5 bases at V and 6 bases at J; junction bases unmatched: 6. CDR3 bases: TGTGCCAGCAGCACGGGACTAGCGGCTTCCGAGCAGTACTTC. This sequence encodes CASSTGLAASEQYF. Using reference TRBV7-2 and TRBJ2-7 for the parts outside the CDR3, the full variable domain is GAGVSQSPSNKVTEKGKDVELRCDPISGHTALYWYRQSLGQGLEFLIYFQGNSAPDKSGLPSDRFSAERTGGSVSTLTIQRTQQEDSAVYLCASSTGLAASEQYFGPGTRLTVT.

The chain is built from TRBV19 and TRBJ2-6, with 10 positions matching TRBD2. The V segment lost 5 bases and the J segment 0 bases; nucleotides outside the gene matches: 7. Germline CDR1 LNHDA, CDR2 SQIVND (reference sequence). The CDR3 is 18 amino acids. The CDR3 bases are TGTGCCAGTAGTGAGGCTAGCGGGGGCTTCTCTGGGGCCAACGTCCTGACTTTC. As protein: CASSEASGGFSGANVLTF.